This TCR beta chain comes out of a study of T-cell memory formation after mild COVID-19. A few counts support this clonotype. Its antigen is still unknown. This CDR3 is built from 15 residues. Germline-derived CDR1 and CDR2 are LGHNA and YSLEER. V lost 4 bases to trimming and J lost 0 bases, with 13 bases between them. Study outcomes and limitations: Clonal second-wave expansions that peaked on day 37 had unconfirmed SARS-CoV-2 specificity. Among CD4+ contracting clones, most were CM and EM, and CD8+ ones EMRA.

TCRdb recomputed calls from the 5' RACE reads with MiXCR, one row per CDR3 protein. The sample records around 470,000 distinct CDR3 sequences, 15% to 25% being singletons. The clonotype originates from an adult woman who had mild COVID-19 (a few samples of this study predate the infection). Cell type and time point are not known. The chain has TRBV4-3 and TRBJ2-7; perhaps TRBD2 as D (6 bases). Sequencing input: PBMCs or a T cell subset sorted from them (not recorded which). The CDR3 nucleotides are TGCGCCAGCAGCCGGGGACTTTCGAGCTCCTACGAGCAGTACTTC. As protein: CASSRGLSSSYEQYF.